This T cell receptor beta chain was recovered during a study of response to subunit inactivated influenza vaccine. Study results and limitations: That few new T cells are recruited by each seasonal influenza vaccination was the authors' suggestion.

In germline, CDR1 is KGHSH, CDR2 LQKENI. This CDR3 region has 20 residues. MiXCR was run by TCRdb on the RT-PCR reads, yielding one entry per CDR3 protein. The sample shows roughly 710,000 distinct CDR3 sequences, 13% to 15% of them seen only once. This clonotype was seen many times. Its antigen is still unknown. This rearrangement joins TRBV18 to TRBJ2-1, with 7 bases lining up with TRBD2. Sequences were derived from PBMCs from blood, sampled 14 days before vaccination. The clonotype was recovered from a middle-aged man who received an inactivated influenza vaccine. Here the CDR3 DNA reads TGTGTCCACCAGCTCACCATAGTGAGGGCGGAGCGGGGCCCCTACAATGAGCAGTTCTTC. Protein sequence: CVHQLTIVRAERGPYNEQFF.